This T cell receptor beta chain was retrieved from a study of T-cell reconstitution after alpha-beta-depleted transplantation in children. The CDR3 consists of 14 residues. The germline V gene has CDR1 SQVTM and CDR2 ANQGSEA. Germline trimming cut 7 bases from V and 4 bases from J; bases unmatched to any gene: 9. This clonotype was seen repeatedly, ten times or more. What it binds is not known. Study results and limitations: Some patients owed their high day-60 TCRbeta diversity to surviving recipient T cells and thymic progenitors. There were reportedly several hundred expanded graft clones from which alpha-beta T cells came about two months after transplant. Newly made T cells mostly supplied T-cell counts and diversity one year after transplant.

This sample's TCRbeta library carried unique molecular identifier barcodes. TCRdb called the PCR reads again in MiXCR, with one record for every CDR3 protein. The repertoire holds hundreds of thousands of distinct CDR3 sequences, with roughly 7.8% as singletons. The source material was peripheral blood, sampled 360 days after TCRalphabeta/CD19-depleted stem cell transplant. The V gene is TRBV29-1, the J gene TRBJ2-1, with TRBD2 matching over 8 bases. The source is a female patient between 2 and 15 years old who had a stem cell transplant for Fanconi anemia, so the T cells may come from the graft donor. CDR3 coding DNA: TGCAGCGCCCGCGGGGGGCCGGTGTACAATGAGCAGTTCTTC. Protein product: CSARGGPVYNEQFF.